This T cell receptor (beta chain) was observed in a study of shared clonotypes between healthy human individuals. Overall study results and limits: Generation of non-shared clonotypes was less probable than generation of clonotypes shared by all four donors. Since donors were few, the genetic and exposure-history diversity represented was limited.

Per the study methods: Filtering differed since immunoSEQ provided only junctions, with no quality scores. This table comes from immunoSEQ multiplex PCR, and its TCRdb copy is limited to in-frame clones, with some not included. V, J and clone size are taken as reported in that table, and D and trimming were inferred from the DNA itself. The data contain roughly 640,000 clones, approximately 79% of them singletons. Comments on this clone: As yet, its antigen is unknown.

Splitting of CD4+ cells produced CD45RA+ naive and CD45RA-negative memory subsets. Germline CDR1 SGHRS, CDR2 YFSETQ. CDR3 length: 15 residues. V dropped 3 bases and J dropped 4 bases, with 16 bases sitting between them. This chain uses TRBV5-1 with TRBJ1-2; tentatively, D is TRBD1 (6 bases). The receptor's source is a woman in her twenties or thirties in good health. Sample: memory CD4+ T cells sorted from blood. Subset: CD45RA-negative fraction. CDR3 amino acids: CASSSFKTGSYGYTF. The CDR3, as DNA: TGCGCCAGCAGCTCCTTCAAGACAGGCTCCTATGGCTACACCTTC.